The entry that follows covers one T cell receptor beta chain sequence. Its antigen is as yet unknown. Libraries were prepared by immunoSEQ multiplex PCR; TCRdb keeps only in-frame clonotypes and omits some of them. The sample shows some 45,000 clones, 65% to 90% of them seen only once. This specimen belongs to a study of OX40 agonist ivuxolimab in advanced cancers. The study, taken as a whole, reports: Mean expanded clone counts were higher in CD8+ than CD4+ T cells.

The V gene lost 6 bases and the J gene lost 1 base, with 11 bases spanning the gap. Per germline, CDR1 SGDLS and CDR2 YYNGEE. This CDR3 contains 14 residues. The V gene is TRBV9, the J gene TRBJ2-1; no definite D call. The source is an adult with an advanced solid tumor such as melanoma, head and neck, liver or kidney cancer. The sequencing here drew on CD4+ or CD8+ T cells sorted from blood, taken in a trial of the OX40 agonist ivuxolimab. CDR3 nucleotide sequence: TGTGCCAGCACAGGCGGCCCTTCCTACAATGAGCAGTTCTTC. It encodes CASTGGPSYNEQFF.